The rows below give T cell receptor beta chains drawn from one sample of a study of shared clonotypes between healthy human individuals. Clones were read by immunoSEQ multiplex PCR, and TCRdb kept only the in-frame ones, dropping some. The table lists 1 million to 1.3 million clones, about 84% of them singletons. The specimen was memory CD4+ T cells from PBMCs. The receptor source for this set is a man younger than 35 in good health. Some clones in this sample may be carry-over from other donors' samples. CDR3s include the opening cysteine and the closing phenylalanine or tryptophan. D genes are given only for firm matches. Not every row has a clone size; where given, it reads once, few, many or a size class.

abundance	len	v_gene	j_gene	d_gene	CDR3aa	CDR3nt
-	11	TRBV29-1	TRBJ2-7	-	CSALRGEEQYF	TGCAGCGCCTTACGTGGGGAGGAGCAGTACTTC
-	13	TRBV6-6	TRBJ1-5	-	CASSTGGGQPQHF	TGTGCCAGCAGTACGGGAGGTGGTCAGCCCCAGCATTTT
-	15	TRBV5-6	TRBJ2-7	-	CASSSRVQISYEQYF	TGTGCCAGCAGCTCCCGGGTCCAGATCTCCTACGAGCAGTACTTC
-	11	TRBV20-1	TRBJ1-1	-	CASGPNTEAFF	TGCGCCTCAGGCCCGAACACTGAAGCTTTCTTT
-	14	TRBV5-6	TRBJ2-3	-	CASSLVRVADTQYF	TGTGCCAGCAGCTTGGTTAGGGTCGCAGATACGCAGTATTTT
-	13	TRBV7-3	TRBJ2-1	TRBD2	CASSPTSLNEQFF	TGTGCCAGCAGCCCGACTAGCCTGAATGAGCAGTTCTTC
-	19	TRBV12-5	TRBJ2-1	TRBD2	CASGLITPTSGSTYNEQFF	TGTGCTAGTGGTTTGATCACTCCCACTAGCGGGAGTACTTACAATGAGCAGTTCTTC
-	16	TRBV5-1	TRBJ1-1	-	CASSLNPQGEGTEAFF	TGCGCCAGCAGCTTAAACCCACAGGGTGAGGGTACTGAAGCTTTCTTT
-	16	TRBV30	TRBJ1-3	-	CAWSVPLRVSGNTIYF	TGTGCCTGGAGTGTCCCACTAAGGGTTTCTGGAAACACCATATATTTT
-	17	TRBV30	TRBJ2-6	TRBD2	CAWSETSGMGGANVLTF	TGTGCCTGGAGTGAAACTAGCGGGATGGGGGGGGCCAACGTCCTGACTTTC
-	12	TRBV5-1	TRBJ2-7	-	CASSPRHHEQYF	TGCGCCAGCAGCCCAAGACACCACGAGCAGTACTTC
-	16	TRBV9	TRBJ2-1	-	CASSMTSGSSYNEQFF	TGTGCCAGCAGCATGACTTCTGGCAGCTCCTACAATGAGCAGTTCTTC
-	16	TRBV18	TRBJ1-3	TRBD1	CASSSIQGVSGNTIYF	TGTGCCAGCTCATCTATCCAGGGGGTCTCTGGAAACACCATATATTTT
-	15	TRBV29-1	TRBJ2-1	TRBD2	CSAGRPRGRVNEQFF	TGCAGCGCCGGACGCCCGCGCGGGAGGGTCAATGAGCAGTTCTTC
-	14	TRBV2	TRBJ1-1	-	CASRGRQLNTEAFF	TGTGCCAGCAGGGGGAGACAGTTGAACACTGAAGCTTTCTTT
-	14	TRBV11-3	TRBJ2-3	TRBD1	CASSLGQGLDTQYF	TGTGCCAGCAGCCTCGGACAGGGACTAGATACGCAGTATTTT
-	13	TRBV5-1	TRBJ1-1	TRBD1	CASSLAAGGQAFF	TGCGCCAGCAGCTTGGCGGCAGGGGGCCAAGCTTTCTTT
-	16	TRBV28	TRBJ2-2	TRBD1	CASSARRTGGTGELFF	TGTGCCAGCAGCGCCCGTAGGACAGGGGGCACCGGGGAGCTGTTTTTT
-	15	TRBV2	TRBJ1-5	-	CASSKSGEPNQPQHF	TGTGCCAGCAGTAAGTCAGGGGAGCCTAATCAGCCCCAGCATTTT
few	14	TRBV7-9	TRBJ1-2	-	CASSLEWLVGSYTF	TGTGCCAGCAGCTTAGAGTGGCTGGTAGGAAGCTACACCTTC
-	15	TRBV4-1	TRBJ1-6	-	CASSQDYGGGSPLHF	TGCGCCAGCAGCCAAGACTACGGGGGAGGTTCACCCCTCCACTTT
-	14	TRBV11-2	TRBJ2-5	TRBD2	CASSLGGGWETQYF	TGTGCCAGCAGCCTCGGGGGAGGGTGGGAGACCCAGTACTTC
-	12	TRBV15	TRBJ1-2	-	CATQGGDYGYTF	TGTGCCACACAGGGAGGGGACTATGGCTACACCTTC
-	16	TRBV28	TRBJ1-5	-	CASSFLSRGAGQPQHF	TGTGCCAGCAGTTTCCTAAGTCGGGGGGCAGGTCAGCCCCAGCATTTT
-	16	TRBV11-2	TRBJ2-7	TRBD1	CASSPGIGTGVLEQYF	TGTGCCAGCAGCCCGGGGATAGGGACAGGGGTACTCGAGCAGTACTTC
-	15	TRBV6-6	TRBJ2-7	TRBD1	CASSSLGQGAKEQYF	TGTGCCAGCAGTTCCCTAGGCCAGGGGGCAAAAGAGCAGTACTTC
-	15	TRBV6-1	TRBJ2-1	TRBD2	CASSLGLAGVDEQFF	TGTGCCAGCAGCCTGGGACTAGCGGGAGTGGATGAGCAGTTCTTC
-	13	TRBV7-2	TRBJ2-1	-	CASSSIGPNEQFF	TGTGCCAGCAGCTCGATCGGTCCCAATGAGCAGTTCTTC
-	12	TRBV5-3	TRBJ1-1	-	CARSLGGGEAFF	TGTGCCAGAAGCTTGGGAGGTGGAGAAGCTTTCTTT
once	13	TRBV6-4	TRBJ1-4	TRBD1	CTNRGVANEKLFF	TGTACCAACAGGGGGGTAGCTAATGAAAAACTGTTTTTT
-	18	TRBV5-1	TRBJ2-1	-	CASSGGRGGDYSYNEQFF	TGCGCCAGCAGCGGGGGTCGAGGAGGCGATTACTCCTACAATGAGCAGTTCTTC
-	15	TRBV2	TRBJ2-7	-	CASSGGGVTLYEQYF	TGTGCCAGCAGTGGTGGGGGCGTTACCCTCTACGAGCAGTACTTC
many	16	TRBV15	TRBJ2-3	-	CATSTRGDPSTDTQYF	TGTGCCACCAGCACAAGGGGGGACCCTAGCACAGATACGCAGTATTTT
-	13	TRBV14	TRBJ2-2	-	CASSPQTVGELFF	TGTGCCAGCAGCCCCCAGACTGTCGGGGAGCTGTTTTTT
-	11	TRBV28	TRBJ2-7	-	CASSFPPRQYF	TGTGCCAGCAGTTTCCCCCCGAGGCAGTACTTC
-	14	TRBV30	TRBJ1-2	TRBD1	CAWTSGQGAGGYTF	TGTGCCTGGACCTCCGGACAGGGGGCCGGGGGCTACACCTTC
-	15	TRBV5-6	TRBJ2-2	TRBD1	CASSARTGVIGELFF	TGTGCCAGCAGCGCGCGGACAGGGGTCATCGGGGAGCTGTTTTTT
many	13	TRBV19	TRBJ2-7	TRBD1	CASTTGGGYEQYF	TGTGCCAGTACTACAGGGGGCGGCTACGAGCAGTACTTC
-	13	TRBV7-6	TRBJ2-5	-	CASSLAHRETQYF	TGTGCCAGCAGCTTAGCGCACAGGGAGACCCAGTACTTC
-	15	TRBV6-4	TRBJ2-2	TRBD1	CASSRTGGSTGELFF	TGTGCCAGCAGTAGGACAGGGGGCAGTACCGGGGAGCTGTTTTTT
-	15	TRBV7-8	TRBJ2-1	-	CASSSTLSGAVEQFF	TGTGCCAGCAGCTCCACCTTGTCGGGAGCGGTTGAGCAGTTCTTC
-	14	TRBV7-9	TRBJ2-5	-	CASSVGTGRETQYF	TGTGCCAGCAGCGTAGGTACAGGGCGAGAGACCCAGTACTTC
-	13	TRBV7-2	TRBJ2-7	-	CASSSTLFYEQYF	TGTGCCAGCAGCTCGACCTTGTTCTACGAGCAGTACTTC
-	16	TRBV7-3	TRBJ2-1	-	CASSPGPAIAYNEQFF	TGTGCCAGCAGCCCCGGCCCCGCAATTGCCTACAATGAGCAGTTCTTC
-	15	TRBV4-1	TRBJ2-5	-	CASSAKGVLQETQYF	TGCGCCAGCAGCGCGAAAGGGGTCCTCCAAGAGACCCAGTACTTC
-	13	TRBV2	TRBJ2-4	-	CASTTAPGNIQYF	TGTGCCAGCACGACTGCACCAGGGAACATTCAGTACTTC
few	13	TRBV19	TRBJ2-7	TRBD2	CASSSGRGSEQYF	TGTGCCAGTAGTAGCGGGAGAGGGTCCGAGCAGTACTTC
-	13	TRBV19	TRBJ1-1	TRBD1	CASSARQGTEAFF	TGTGCCAGTAGTGCTCGACAGGGCACTGAAGCTTTCTTT
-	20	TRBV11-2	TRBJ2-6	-	CASSLEVLGALGSGANVLTF	TGTGCCAGCAGCTTAGAGGTGTTAGGGGCGCTCGGCTCTGGGGCCAACGTCCTGACTTTC